Each of the 17 T cell receptor beta chains below was sequenced from the same sample in a study of cytomegalovirus exposure and HLA in healthy donors. 13 Jbeta primers and 60 Vbeta primers were used for the PCR. Profiling relied on immunoSEQ multiplex PCR, and the TCRdb table lists in-frame clones only, not all of them. This repertoire shows roughly 130,000 clones, roughly 74% found once; its top ten account for 5.8%. Source material: PBMCs. Receptors originate from a woman between 45 and 65 years old in good health and CMV-seropositive.

J is TRBJ1-2 and V is TRBV5-1; D is unresolved. The length of the CDR3 is 14 residues. Germline CDR1 is SGHRS and CDR2 is YFSETQ. Trimming took off 2 bases at V and 4 bases at J, with 12 bases between the two ends. As DNA, the CDR3 is TGCGCCAGCAGCTTCCGGGGAGAAGTCTATGGCTACACCTTC. This gives the protein CASSFRGEVYGYTF.

The rearrangement links TRBV19 to TRBJ2-7; D unresolved. Germline V gene data show CDR1 as LNHDA and CDR2 as SQIVND (reference sequence). This CDR3 has 15 residues. Trimming took off 5 bases at V and 3 bases at J, with 17 bases between the two ends. As DNA, the CDR3 is TGTGCCAGTAGTTCTGGTGTGGTGGCAGACTACGAGCAGTACTTC. It is translated as CASSSGVVADYEQYF.

The rearrangement uses TRBV5-6 and TRBJ1-1, with no clear D. Germline V CDR1 and CDR2: SGHDT, YYEEEE. The CDR3 runs to 15 residues. Trimming left V 3 bases short and J 1 base short, with 13 bases between. CDR3 in amino acids: CASSSWPGQNTEAFF. The CDR3 DNA sequence: TGTGCCAGCAGCTCTTGGCCGGGTCAGAACACTGAAGCTTTCTTT.

V is TRBV7-2 and J is TRBJ2-2, with D possibly matching TRBD2 (6 bases). From germline, CDR1 is SGHTA and CDR2 FQGNSA. V gave up 1 base and J gave up 1 base, with 7 bases separating them. This CDR3 is built from 15 residues. The CDR3 DNA sequence: TGTGCCAGCAGCTTAGGGACTATGAACACCGGGGAGCTGTTTTTT. Its translation: CASSLGTMNTGELFF.

This clone came up a few times. This chain connects TRBV9 to TRBJ2-7, with D perhaps TRBD2 (6 bases). Per germline, CDR1 SGDLS and CDR2 YYNGEE. CDR3 length: 14 amino acids. Trimming pared 0 bases from V and 3 bases from J, leaving 10 bases between. The CDR3 spells CASSVGGGGYEQYF. The CDR3 DNA follows: TGTGCCAGCAGCGTAGGTGGGGGAGGCTACGAGCAGTACTTC.

This clone was picked up one time. The V call is TRBV13, the J call TRBJ2-7, with 8 bases identical to TRBD1. The junction had 9 bases not matched to a gene; V was cut back by 5 bases and J by 3 bases. CDR1 and CDR2 from the germline V gene are PRHDT and FYEKMQ (reference sequence). The CDR3 loop spans 15 amino acids. DNA for the CDR3: TGTGCCAGCAGCCCGGGCTGGACAGGGAACTACGAGCAGTACTTC. Protein sequence: CASSPGWTGNYEQYF.

In its sample, this clone was seen once. This chain connects TRBV5-1 to TRBJ1-1, with TRBD1 matching over 7 bases. In germline, CDR1 is SGHRS, CDR2 YFSETQ. The CDR3 totals 14 residues. V gave up 0 bases and J gave up 11 bases; unmatched junction bases: 10. The CDR3 nucleotides read TGCGCCAGCAGCTTGGAGGGACAGCTTCAGGAGGCTTTCTTT. It yields the protein CASSLEGQLQEAFF. Variable domain in full (rest from reference TRBV5-1 and TRBJ1-1): KAGVTQTPRYLIKTRGQQVTLSCSPISGHRSVSWYQQTPGQGLQFLFEYFSETQRNKGNFPGRFSGRQFSNSRSEMNVSTLELGDSALYLCASSLEGQLQEAFFGQGTRLTVV.

The chain combines TRBV5-1 with TRBJ1-3; the D is unclear. The germline V gene encodes CDR1 SGHRS and CDR2 YFSETQ. This CDR3 comprises 14 residues. Trimming left V 4 bases short and J 2 bases short, with 10 bases between. As DNA, the CDR3 is TGCGCCAGCAGCATCTCAGATGCTGGAAACACCATATATTTT. This encodes CASSISDAGNTIYF.

The CDR3 loop is CATSPQGRYEQYF. CDR3 bases: TGTGCCACCAGCCCCCAGGGGCGCTACGAGCAGTACTTC. The chain is built from TRBV15 and TRBJ2-7, with D perhaps matching TRBD1 (6 bases). CDR1 LNHNV and CDR2 YYDKDF come from the germline V gene (reference sequence). The CDR3 has 13 amino acids. Trimming took off 5 bases at V and 3 bases at J, with 11 bases between the two ends.

This chain joins TRBV29-1 and TRBJ2-5, with 8 bases matching TRBD2. Germline-derived CDR1 and CDR2 are SQVTM and ANQGSEA. The CDR3 has 15 amino acids. V lost 4 bases, J lost 2 bases, and 9 bases stayed unmatched. CDR3 coding DNA: TGCAGCGTTGCGGGGACCGGGACTAGACAAGAGACCCAGTACTTC. Its translation is CSVAGTGTRQETQYF.

The genes are TRBV25-1 and TRBJ2-2; 7 nucleotides agree with TRBD1. The germline gives CDR1 MGHDK, CDR2 SYGVNS. The CDR3 totals 15 residues. V dropped 7 bases and J dropped 2; count of bases not matched to a gene: 7. CDR3 bases: TGTGCCAGCACGACCCGGGACAGAAACACCGGGGAGCTGTTTTTT. Translated, it gives CASTTRDRNTGELFF.

This chain links TRBV19 with TRBJ2-1; 15 bases are a match to TRBD2. The trim removed 8 bases at V and 10 bases at J, leaving 6 bases unmatched. Germline CDR1 and CDR2: LNHDA and SQIVND (reference sequence). This CDR3 is built from 14 residues. The CDR3 DNA is TGTGCCAGTCAGGGACTAGCGGGGGGAGGGGAGCAGTTCTTC. Encoded protein: CASQGLAGGGEQFF.

This chain links TRBV7-2 with TRBJ2-3, with TRBD2 matching 12 bases. Germline V gene data show CDR1 as SGHTA and CDR2 as FQGNSA. This CDR3 has 16 amino acids. V was clipped by 7 bases and J by 2 bases; unmatched bases: 7. The CDR3 bases are TGTGCCAGCACTGGACTAGCGGGGCGTAACACAGATACGCAGTATTTT. Its protein is CASTGLAGRNTDTQYF.

This chain connects TRBV5-1 to TRBJ2-7; D may be TRBD1 (6 bases). Trimming pared 3 bases from V and 1 base from J, leaving 8 bases between. Germline loops: CDR1 SGHRS, CDR2 YFSETQ. The CDR3 contains 13 residues. The CDR3, as DNA: TGCGCCAGCAGCTCAGGGGCGTCCTACGAGCAGTACTTC. Protein: CASSSGASYEQYF.

V and J are TRBV19 and TRBJ2-5; possible D gene TRBD1, 6 bases. The CDR3 is made up of 15 amino acids. Germline V gives CDR1 LNHDA, CDR2 SQIVND (reference sequence). V was cut by 5 bases and J by 4 bases, with 17 bases left in between. CDR3 DNA: TGTGCCAGTAGTGCATCACCGGGACACCGAGAGACCCAGTACTTC. As protein: CASSASPGHRETQYF. The complete variable domain, with remaining parts taken from reference TRBV19 and TRBJ2-5, reads DGGITQSPKYLFRKEGQNVTLSCEQNLNHDAMYWYRQDPGQGLRLIYYSQIVNDFQKGDIAEGYSVSREKKESFPLTVTSAQKNPTAFYLCASSASPGHRETQYFGPGTRLLVL.

The chain's CDR3 is CASRGKGVGYGYTF. CDR3 DNA: TGTGCCAGCAGGGGGAAGGGGGTCGGCTATGGCTACACCTTC. V and J are TRBV6-1 and TRBJ1-2; possible D gene TRBD1, 6 bases. Germline V gene sequence: CDR1 MNHNS, CDR2 SASEGT. This CDR3 has 14 residues. Deletions cut 6 bases from V and 4 bases from J, with 15 bases between.

This clone has only one observation. J is TRBJ1-3 and V is TRBV7-2, with D perhaps matching TRBD1 (6 bases). This CDR3 contains 14 residues. Germline V gene data show CDR1 as SGHTA and CDR2 as FQGNSA. V shed 6 bases and J shed 3 bases, with 12 bases lying between them. CDR3 DNA sequence: TGTGCCAGCAGTCTAGGGGGAATTGGAAACACCATATATTTT. Its protein is CASSLGGIGNTIYF.